The present T cell receptor beta chain was sequenced within a study of cytomegalovirus exposure and HLA in healthy donors. CDR3 length: 19 amino acids. Study-wide points: Accurate HLA-A and HLA-B prediction from TCR beta sequences was reported for most subjects. The productive fraction for most TCR beta V segments was about 90% or about 30% in an earlier analysis. Among TCR beta chains, those listed as cytomegalovirus-associated numbered around 160.

PCR primers comprised 60 Vbeta and 13 Jbeta primers. This table comes from immunoSEQ multiplex PCR, and its TCRdb copy is limited to in-frame clones, with some not included. Of about 140,000 clones listed, roughly 62% are singletons. This clone was observed a handful of times. Its specificity is unknown. The chain links TRBV21-1 to TRBJ1-6; the D call of TRBD1 is as the table states it, not checked on the DNA. TRBV21-1 is assigned pseudogene status. Sequenced material: PBMCs. The TCR originated in a male donor in good health and CMV-seronegative. This CDR3 is CASSKLRETGIRYNSPLHF. CDR3 sequence (DNA): TGTGCCAGCAGCAAACTTCGGGAGACAGGGATAAGGTATAATTCACCCCTCCACTTT.